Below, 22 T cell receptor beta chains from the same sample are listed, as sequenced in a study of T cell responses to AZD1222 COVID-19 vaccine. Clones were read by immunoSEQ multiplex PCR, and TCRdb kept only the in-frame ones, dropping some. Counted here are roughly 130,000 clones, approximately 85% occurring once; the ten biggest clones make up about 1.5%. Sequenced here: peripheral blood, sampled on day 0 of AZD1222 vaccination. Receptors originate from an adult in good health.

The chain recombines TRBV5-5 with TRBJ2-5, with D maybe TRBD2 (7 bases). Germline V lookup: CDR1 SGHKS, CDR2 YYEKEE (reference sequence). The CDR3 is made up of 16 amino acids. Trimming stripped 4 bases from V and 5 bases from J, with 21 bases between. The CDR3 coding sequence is TGTGCCAGCAGCAGGGAGGCGGGGGCGCGAGGGGAGACCCAGTACTTC. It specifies CASSREAGARGETQYF. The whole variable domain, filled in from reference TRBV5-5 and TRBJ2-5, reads DAGVTQSPTHLIKTRGQQVTLRCSPISGHKSVSWYQQVLGQGPQFIFQYYEKEERGRGNFPDRFSARQFPNYSSELNVNALLLGDSALYLCASSREAGARGETQYFGPGTRLLVL.

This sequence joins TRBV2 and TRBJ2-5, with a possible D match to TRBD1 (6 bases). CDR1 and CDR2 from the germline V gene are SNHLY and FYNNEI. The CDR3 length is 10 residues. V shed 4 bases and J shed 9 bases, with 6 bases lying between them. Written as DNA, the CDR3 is TGTGCCAGCAGTGCAGGGGCCCAGTACTTC. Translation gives CASSAGAQYF. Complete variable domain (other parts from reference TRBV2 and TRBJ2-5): EPEVTQTPSHQVTQMGQEVILRCVPISNHLYFYWYRQILGQKVEFLVSFYNNEISEKSEIFDDQFSVERPDGSNFTLKIRSTKLEDSAMYFCASSAGAQYFGPGTRLLVL.

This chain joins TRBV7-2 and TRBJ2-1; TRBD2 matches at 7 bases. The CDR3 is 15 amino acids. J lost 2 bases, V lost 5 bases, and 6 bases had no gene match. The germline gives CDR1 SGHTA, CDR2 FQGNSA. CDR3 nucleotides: TGTGCCAGCAGCCTCTCCGGGACTACCTACAATGAGCAGTTCTTC. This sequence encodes CASSLSGTTYNEQFF.

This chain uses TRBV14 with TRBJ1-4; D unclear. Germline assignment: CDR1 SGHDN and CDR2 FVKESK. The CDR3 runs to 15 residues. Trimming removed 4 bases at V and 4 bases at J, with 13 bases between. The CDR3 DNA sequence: TGTGCCAGCAGCCCGATCAGGTTGGGTAATGAAAAACTGTTTTTT. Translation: CASSPIRLGNEKLFF.

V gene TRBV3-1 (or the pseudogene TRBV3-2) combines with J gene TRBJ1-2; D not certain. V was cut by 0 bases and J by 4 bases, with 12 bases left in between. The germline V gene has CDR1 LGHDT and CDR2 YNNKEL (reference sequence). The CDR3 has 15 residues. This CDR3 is CASSQDNTESYGYTF. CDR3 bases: TGTGCCAGCAGCCAAGATAATACAGAGAGCTATGGCTACACCTTC.

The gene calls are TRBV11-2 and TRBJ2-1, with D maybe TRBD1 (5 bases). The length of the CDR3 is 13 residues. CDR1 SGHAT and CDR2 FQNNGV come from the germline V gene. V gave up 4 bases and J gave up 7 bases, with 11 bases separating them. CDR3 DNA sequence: TGTGCCAGCAGCTCGAACAAGGGGAATGAGCAGTTCTTC. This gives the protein CASSSNKGNEQFF.

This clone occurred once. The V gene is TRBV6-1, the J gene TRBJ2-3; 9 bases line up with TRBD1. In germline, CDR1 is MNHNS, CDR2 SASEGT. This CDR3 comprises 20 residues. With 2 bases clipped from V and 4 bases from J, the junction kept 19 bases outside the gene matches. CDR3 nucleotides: TGTGCCAGCAGTGAACTGTGGGCTAGGCGGGACAGGGTCGTTTCAGATACGCAGTATTTT. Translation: CASSELWARRDRVVSDTQYF.

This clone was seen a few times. The CDR3 reads CAISGTGGYSGNTIYF. CDR3 nucleotides: TGTGCCATCAGTGGCACAGGGGGGTACTCTGGAAACACCATATATTTT. The chain has TRBV10-3 and TRBJ1-3; 8 nucleotides align to TRBD1. The CDR3 is made up of 16 amino acids. Germline loops: CDR1 ENHRY, CDR2 SYGVKD. With V trimmed by 4 bases and J by 0 bases, 5 bases remained unmatched.

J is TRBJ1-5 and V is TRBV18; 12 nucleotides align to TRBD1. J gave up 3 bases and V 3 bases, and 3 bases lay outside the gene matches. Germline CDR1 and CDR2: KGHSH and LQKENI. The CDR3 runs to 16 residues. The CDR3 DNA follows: TGTGCCAGCTCACCCGGGACAGGGGGCAACAATCAGCCCCAGCATTTT. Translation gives CASSPGTGGNNQPQHF.

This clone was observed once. CDR3 region: CASSLSRGSETQYF. The CDR3 nucleotides read TGTGCCAGCTCACTGAGTCGGGGGAGTGAGACCCAGTACTTC. The J gene is TRBJ2-5, the V gene TRBV18, with D possibly TRBD2 on 6 matching bases. The CDR3 has 14 amino acids. The V end lost 4 bases, the J end lost 5 bases, and 14 bases lay between the germline ends. The germline V gene encodes CDR1 KGHSH and CDR2 LQKENI.

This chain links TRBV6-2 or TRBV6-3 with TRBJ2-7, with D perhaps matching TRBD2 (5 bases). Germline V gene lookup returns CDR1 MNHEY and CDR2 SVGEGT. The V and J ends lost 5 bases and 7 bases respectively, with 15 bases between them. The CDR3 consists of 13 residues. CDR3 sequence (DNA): TGTGCCAGCAGTAGAGGACTCAAAGCTGAGCAGTACTTC. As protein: CASSRGLKAEQYF.

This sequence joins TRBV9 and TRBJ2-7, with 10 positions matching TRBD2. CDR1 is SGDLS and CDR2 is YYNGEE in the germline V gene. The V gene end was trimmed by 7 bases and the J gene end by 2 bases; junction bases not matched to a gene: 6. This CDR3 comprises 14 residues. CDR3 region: CASGGTSATYEQYF. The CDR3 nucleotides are TGTGCCAGCGGAGGGACTAGCGCCACCTACGAGCAGTACTTC.

The CDR3 nucleotides are TGTGCCAGCAGCGTTTTAGCGGGGGGGTGGTACAATGAGCAGTTCTTC. Protein product: CASSVLAGGWYNEQFF. The V and J genes are TRBV9 and TRBJ2-1, with TRBD2 matching 11 bases. V shed 2 bases, J shed 4 bases, and the junction held 5 bases outside the gene matches. The germline V gene encodes CDR1 SGDLS and CDR2 YYNGEE. There are 16 residues in the CDR3.

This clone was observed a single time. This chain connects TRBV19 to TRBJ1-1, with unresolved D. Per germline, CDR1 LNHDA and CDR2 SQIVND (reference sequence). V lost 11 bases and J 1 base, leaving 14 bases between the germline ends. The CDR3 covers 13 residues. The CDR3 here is CAVRSGENTEAFF. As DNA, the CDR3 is TGTGCCGTAAGGTCCGGCGAGAACACTGAAGCTTTCTTT.

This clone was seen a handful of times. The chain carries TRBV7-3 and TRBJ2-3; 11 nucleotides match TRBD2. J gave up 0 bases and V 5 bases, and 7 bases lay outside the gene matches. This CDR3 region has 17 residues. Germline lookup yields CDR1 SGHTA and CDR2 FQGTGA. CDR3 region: CASSPQTSGVSTDTQYF. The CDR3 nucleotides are TGTGCCAGCAGCCCGCAGACTAGCGGGGTAAGCACAGATACGCAGTATTTT.

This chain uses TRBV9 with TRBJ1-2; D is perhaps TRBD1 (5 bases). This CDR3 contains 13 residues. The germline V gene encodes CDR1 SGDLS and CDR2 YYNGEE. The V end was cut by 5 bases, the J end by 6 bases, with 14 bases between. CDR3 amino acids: CASSAYQGDGYTF. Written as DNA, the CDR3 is TGTGCCAGCAGTGCATATCAGGGCGATGGCTACACCTTC.

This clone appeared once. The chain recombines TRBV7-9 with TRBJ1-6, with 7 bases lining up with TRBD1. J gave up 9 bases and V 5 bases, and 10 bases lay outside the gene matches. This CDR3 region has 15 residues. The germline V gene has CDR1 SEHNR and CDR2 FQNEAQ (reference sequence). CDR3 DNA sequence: TGTGCCAGCAGCCCAAACCGGGACAGAACTTCACCCCTCCACTTT. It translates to CASSPNRDRTSPLHF.

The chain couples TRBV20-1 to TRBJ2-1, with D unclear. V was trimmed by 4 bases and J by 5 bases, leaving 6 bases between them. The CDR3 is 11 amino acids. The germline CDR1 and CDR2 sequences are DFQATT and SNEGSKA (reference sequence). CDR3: CSATRDNEQFF. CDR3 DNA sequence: TGCAGTGCTACCCGGGACAATGAGCAGTTCTTC.

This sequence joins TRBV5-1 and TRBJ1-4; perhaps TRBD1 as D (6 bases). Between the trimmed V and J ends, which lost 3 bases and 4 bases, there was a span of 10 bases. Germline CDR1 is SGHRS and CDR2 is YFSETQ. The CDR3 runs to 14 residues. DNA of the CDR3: TGCGCCAGCAGCTATCGGACAGATAATGAAAAACTGTTTTTT. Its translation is CASSYRTDNEKLFF.

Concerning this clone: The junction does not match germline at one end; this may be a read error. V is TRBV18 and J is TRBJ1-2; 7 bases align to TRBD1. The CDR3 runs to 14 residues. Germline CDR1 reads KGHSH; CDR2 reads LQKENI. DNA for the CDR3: TGTGCCACCTCACAGGGGACCTCTAACTATGGCTACACCTTC. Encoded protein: CATSQGTSNYGYTF.

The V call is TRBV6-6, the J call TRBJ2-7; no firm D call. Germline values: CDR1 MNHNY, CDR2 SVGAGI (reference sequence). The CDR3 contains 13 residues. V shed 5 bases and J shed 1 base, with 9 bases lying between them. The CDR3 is CASSAYGSYEQYF. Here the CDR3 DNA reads TGTGCCAGCAGTGCCTACGGGTCCTACGAGCAGTACTTC.

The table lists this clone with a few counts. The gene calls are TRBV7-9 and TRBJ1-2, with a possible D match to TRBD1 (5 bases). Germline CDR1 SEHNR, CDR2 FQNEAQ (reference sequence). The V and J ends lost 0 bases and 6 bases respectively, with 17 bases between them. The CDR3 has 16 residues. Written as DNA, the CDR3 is TGTGCCAGCAGCTTAGCGCTAAGGGGAGGGATCCATGGCTACACCTTC. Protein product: CASSLALRGGIHGYTF.